This T cell receptor (beta chain) was captured by sequencing in a study of blood T cell repertoires in COVID-19. In the study overall: Donors in the United States, Italy and Spain gave samples during acute or convalescent COVID-19. Sample material is recorded as cDNA or gDNA derived from T cells, B-cell-depleted T cells, or PBMCs.

Authors' data handling: Reference gene primers were amplified, and this amplification served to estimate nucleated cell counts. Assay: immunoSEQ multiplex PCR; the TCRdb copy retains only in-frame clones and omits some. The V and J calls and clone size are taken from that table; D and trimming were inferred from the DNA. The table has about 210,000 clones, approximately 85% seen once. The V and J ends lost 6 bases and 1 base, in that order; junction bases with no gene match: 9. The CDR3 sequence is 15 residues long. Per germline, CDR1 MNHEY and CDR2 SMNVEV (reference sequence). The rearrangement uses TRBV27 and TRBJ2-7; 7 bases are a match to TRBD2. This TCR was recovered from a woman in her forties or fifties with active or convalescent COVID-19. Sequenced material: peripheral blood. The CDR3 nucleotides read TGTGCCAGCAGACTTGGGGCGGGAGAGTCCTACGAGCAGTACTTC. It is translated as CASRLGAGESYEQYF.